The 18 T cell receptor beta chains in this list originate from one sample, sequenced in a study of blood T cells in healthy people across ages. For the second PCR, which ran for roughly 6 to 11 cycles, a sample-barcoded 5' primer and a J-beta primer mix were used. Via MiXCR, TCRdb re-called the 5' RACE reads, giving one row per CDR3 protein. The profile covers about 690,000 distinct CDR3 sequences, with over 40% appearing a single time and around 32% taken by the ten largest. Sequencing input: blood. These receptors all stem from a man aged 80 or over in good health.

The chain combines TRBV6-2 or TRBV6-3 with TRBJ2-3, with 13 bases matching TRBD2. With V trimmed by 6 bases and J by 4 bases, 7 bases remained unmatched. Germline assignment: CDR1 MNHEY and CDR2 SVGEGT. This CDR3 is built from 16 residues. CDR3 DNA sequence: TGTGCCAGCAGATTACTAGCGGGGGGGCTCGCAGATACGCAGTATTTT. It yields the protein CASRLLAGGLADTQYF.

Notes on this clonotype: This may come from a read error, since a much larger clone is one base off. The CDR3 region has the DNA TGTGCCAGCTCACCACCGACAGATGCGCAGTATTTT. This codes for CASSPPTDAQYF. The chain carries TRBV18 and TRBJ2-3, with a weak D call TRBD1 (5 bases). Germline values: CDR1 KGHSH, CDR2 LQKENI. The CDR3 runs to 12 residues.

Here the CDR3 reads CATTAHDAQYF. In nucleotides, the CDR3 is TGTGCCACTACGGCCCATGATGCGCAGTATTTT. The chain uses TRBV6-2 or TRBV6-3 and TRBJ2-3, with D unclear. The length of the CDR3 is 11 residues. Trimming pared 10 bases from V and 10 bases from J, leaving 15 bases between. Looked up from germline, CDR1 is MNHEY and CDR2 is SVGEGT.

The V gene is TRBV3-1, the J gene TRBJ2-1; D remains ambiguous. Germline CDR1 and CDR2: LGHDT and YNNKEL (reference sequence). The CDR3 length is 14 residues. V lost 5 bases, J lost 4 bases, and 12 bases lay in between. CDR3 region: CASSARYGYNEQFF. In DNA, the CDR3 is TGTGCCAGCAGCGCCCGCTATGGATACAATGAGCAGTTCTTC.

The V call is TRBV6-2 or TRBV6-3, the J call TRBJ2-7; perhaps TRBD1 as D (6 bases). The V gene lost 10 bases and the J gene lost 6 bases, with 13 bases spanning the gap. The CDR3 has 11 amino acids. Per the germline V gene, CDR1 is MNHEY and CDR2 is SVGEGT. CDR3 region: CATGQSSEQYF. As DNA, the CDR3 is TGTGCCACCGGACAGAGTAGCGAGCAGTACTTC.

This clonotype came up a few times. V gene TRBV12-3 or TRBV12-4 combines with J gene TRBJ2-5, with D maybe TRBD1 (5 bases). This CDR3 has 15 amino acids. Deletions cut 2 bases from V and 5 bases from J, with 15 bases between. CDR3 protein: CASSLWQGSGETQYF. CDR3 in DNA: TGTGCCAGCAGTTTATGGCAGGGCTCCGGGGAGACCCAGTACTTC.

The rearrangement joins TRBV7-8 to TRBJ2-3; weak D call: TRBD2 (5 bases). In germline, CDR1 is SGHVS, CDR2 FQNEAQ. V was cut by 5 bases and J by 2 bases, with 17 bases left in between. The CDR3 is 16 residues long. The DNA for the CDR3 is TGTGCCAGCAGCCGAGGGCGGCTAGTTGTCACAGATACGCAGTATTTT. Amino acid sequence: CASSRGRLVVTDTQYF. The full variable domain, with the rest looked up from reference TRBV7-8 and TRBJ2-3, is GAGVSQSPRYKVAKRGQDVALRCDPISGHVSLFWYQQALGQGPEFLTYFQNEAQLDKSGLPSDRFFAERPEGSVSTLKIQRTQQEDSAVYLCASSRGRLVVTDTQYFGPGTRLTVL.

This chain connects TRBV5-1 to TRBJ2-3; D unclear. CDR3 length: 13 residues. Between the trimmed V and J ends, which lost 2 bases and 6 bases, there was a span of 10 bases. The germline CDR1 and CDR2 sequences are SGHRS and YFSETQ. CDR3 protein: CASSFDRQDTQYF. Here the CDR3 DNA reads TGCGCCAGCAGCTTTGATCGCCAGGATACGCAGTATTTT.

This chain links TRBV9 with TRBJ2-1; D could derive from TRBD1 or TRBD2 (5 bases each). Trimming removed 0 bases at V and 13 bases at J, with 17 bases between. The length of the CDR3 is 14 residues. Germline CDR1 and CDR2: SGDLS and YYNGEE. The CDR3 DNA sequence: TGTGCCAGCAGCGTAGGGGGCATTGGGGAGACCCAGTTCTTC. Its protein is CASSVGGIGETQFF.

The V gene is TRBV7-2, the J gene TRBJ1-1, with a tentative D call TRBD1 (6 bases). Trimming took 4 bases from V and 3 from J, leaving 15 bases between them. CDR3 size: 15 residues. The germline V gene has CDR1 SGHTA and CDR2 FQGNSA. This chain's CDR3 is CASSSTGILHTEAFF. The DNA of the CDR3 is TGTGCCAGCAGCTCTACAGGGATTTTGCACACTGAAGCTTTCTTT. Full variable domain (remainder filled in from reference TRBV7-2 and TRBJ1-1): GAGVSQSPSNKVTEKGKDVELRCDPISGHTALYWYRQSLGQGLEFLIYFQGNSAPDKSGLPSDRFSAERTGGSVSTLTIQRTQQEDSAVYLCASSSTGILHTEAFFGQGTRLTVV.

For the CDR3, the DNA is TGTGCCAGCAGCTTAATGACTAGCGGGGTCTCCTCTGGGGCCAACGTCCTGACTTTC. Translation gives CASSLMTSGVSSGANVLTF. V usage is TRBV7-2 and J usage is TRBJ2-6, with 11 bases lining up with TRBD2. The germline CDR1 and CDR2 sequences are SGHTA and FQGNSA. With V trimmed by 2 bases and J by 0 bases, 6 bases remained unmatched. The CDR3 loop spans 19 amino acids. The entire variable domain, with the rest obtained from reference TRBV7-2 and TRBJ2-6, is as follows: GAGVSQSPSNKVTEKGKDVELRCDPISGHTALYWYRQSLGQGLEFLIYFQGNSAPDKSGLPSDRFSAERTGGSVSTLTIQRTQQEDSAVYLCASSLMTSGVSSGANVLTFGAGSRLTVL.

With regard to this clonotype: Its ends do not fully match the called genes, so a read error is possible. The V and J genes are TRBV5-1 and TRBJ1-2, with D tentatively TRBD1 (6 bases). The length of the CDR3 is 12 residues. CDR1 is SGHRS, CDR2 YFSETQ, per germline. CDR3 amino acids: CASSDAGVGCTF. CDR3 coding DNA: TGCGCCAGCAGCGATGCAGGGGTTGGCTGCACCTTC.

About this clonotype itself: At one boundary the junction diverges from the germline segment, which might be a read error. The rearrangement uses TRBV24-1 and TRBJ2-3; a weak D match, TRBD1 (6 bases). Germline lookup yields CDR1 KGHDR and CDR2 SFDVKD. CDR3 size: 16 residues. The CDR3 protein is CATGDLGTGITDTQYF. CDR3 in DNA: TGTGCCACCGGTGATTTGGGTACAGGGATCACAGATACGCAGTATTTT.

DNA of the CDR3: TGTGCCACCAGCAGAGCGGAAGGGGGCGAGCAGTACTTC. Translated: CATSRAEGGEQYF. The chain uses TRBV15 and TRBJ2-7, with a weak D call TRBD1 (6 bases). From germline, CDR1 is LNHNV and CDR2 YYDKDF (reference sequence). V shed 1 base and J shed 6 bases, with 10 bases lying between them. The CDR3 sequence is 13 residues long.

The chain recombines TRBV9 with TRBJ2-5, with 13 positions matching TRBD2. The CDR3 has 19 amino acids. V lost 2 bases, J lost 4 bases, and 14 bases stayed unmatched. The germline CDR1 and CDR2 sequences are SGDLS and YYNGEE. CDR3 in amino acids: CASSVGSPGLAGSGETQYF. In nucleotides, the CDR3 is TGTGCCAGCAGCGTGGGGAGCCCGGGACTAGCGGGGAGTGGAGAGACCCAGTACTTC.

This rearrangement joins TRBV11-2 to TRBJ2-1, with D possibly TRBD2 on 5 matching bases. This CDR3 is 15 amino acids long. Trimming took 1 base from V and 10 from J, leaving 17 bases between them. CDR1 is SGHAT, CDR2 FQNNGV, per germline. The CDR3 bases are TGTGCCAGCAGCTTAGGTGGTGGGAGCACCAGGGAGCAGTTCTTC. Residues: CASSLGGGSTREQFF.

Many counts were recorded for this clonotype. This chain connects TRBV7-3 to TRBJ2-3, with D uncertain. There are 13 residues in the CDR3. The germline V gene encodes CDR1 SGHTA and CDR2 FQGTGA. V lost 5 bases, J lost 4 bases, and 10 bases lay in between. CDR3 in DNA: TGTGCCAGCAGCGCCTTTAGGGCAGATACGCAGTATTTT. Its protein is CASSAFRADTQYF.

The chain joins TRBV20-1 to TRBJ2-3; 7 bases are a match to TRBD2. The CDR3 is 16 residues long. CDR1 is DFQATT and CDR2 is SNEGSKA in the germline V gene (reference sequence). Trimming removed 3 bases from V and 2 bases from J; junction bases left unmatched: 11. The CDR3 spells CSARTLLAASTDTQYF. CDR3 DNA: TGCAGTGCTAGGACCCTTCTAGCGGCCTCCACAGATACGCAGTATTTT.